The 27 T cell receptor beta chains listed next were all sequenced from one sample in a study of blood T cells in healthy people across ages (dated by TCRdb to between 2014 and 2017). Libraries were prepared through 5' RACE. Instrument on record: Illumina HiSeq 2500. The second PCR ran for about 7 to 11 cycles and used a J-beta primer mix along with a sample-barcoded 5' primer. The public reads were reprocessed in TCRdb via fastp at Q25 and MiXCR, keeping in-frame beta chains. A single entry per CDR3 protein holds the most common genes and DNA from its merged rows. Across this sample there are 1.5 million to 2 million distinct CDR3 sequences, with about 28% seen only once. The top ten hold 7.7% of the sample. Sequencing used blood. The receptor source for this set is a woman aged 25 to 45 in good health.

Concerning this clonotype itself: This may arise from a read error, as a much more abundant clone is one base away. This rearrangement joins TRBV5-1 to TRBJ2-5; no clear D. The CDR3 consists of 14 residues. V lost 2 bases and J 4 bases, leaving 12 bases between the germline ends. From germline, CDR1 is SGHRS and CDR2 YFSETQ. The CDR3 is CASSFRTQGETQYF. The CDR3 nucleotides are TGCGCCAGCAGCTTCCGGACCCAAGGAGAGACCCAGTACTTC.

This clonotype came up many times. The gene calls are TRBV12-3 or TRBV12-4 and TRBJ1-2; D is uncertain. With 5 bases removed from V and 7 bases from J, the gap between germline ends came to 11 bases. CDR3 size: 12 residues. Written as DNA, the CDR3 is TGTGCCAGCAGTGATCAAAGGCTTGGCTACACCTTC. Protein sequence: CASSDQRLGYTF.

The CDR3 sequence is CASQAREGFAYTF. The CDR3 DNA reads TGTGCCAGCCAAGCCAGGGAGGGGTTTGCCTACACCTTC. The J gene is TRBJ1-2, the V gene TRBV7-9, with D maybe TRBD1 (5 bases). CDR3 length equals 13 residues. Germline V lookup: CDR1 SEHNR, CDR2 FQNEAQ (reference sequence). Trimming pared 8 bases from V and 10 bases from J, leaving 20 bases between.

The rearrangement uses TRBV12-3 or TRBV12-4 and TRBJ1-1, with TRBD1 identical over 8 bases. The CDR3 runs to 16 residues. V trimming: 4 bases; J trimming: 3 bases; junction bases outside the gene matches: 10. For the CDR3, the DNA is TGTGCCAGCAGTTCCCCAGGGGGCGTCTTGGACACTGAAGCTTTCTTT. This codes for CASSSPGGVLDTEAFF.

This chain uses TRBV18 with TRBJ2-1, with unresolved D. Germline-derived CDR1 and CDR2 are KGHSH and LQKENI. Trimming took off 2 bases at V and 5 bases at J, with 16 bases between the two ends. The CDR3 contains 16 residues. The DNA for the CDR3 is TGTGCCAGCTCACCAATAGGGTCTTGGCAAGACAATGAGCAGTTCTTC. Protein product: CASSPIGSWQDNEQFF. The whole variable domain, filled in from reference TRBV18 and TRBJ2-1, reads NAGVMQNPRHLVRRRGQEARLRCSPMKGHSHVYWYRQLPEEGLKFMVYLQKENIIDESGMPKERFSAEFPKEGPSILRIQQVVRGDSAAYFCASSPIGSWQDNEQFFGPGTRLTVL.

There are a few counts of this clonotype. The chain combines TRBV12-3 or TRBV12-4 with TRBJ2-7, with 12 bases that match TRBD2. The J segment lost 6 bases and the V segment lost 2 bases, leaving 5 bases of the junction unmatched. The CDR3 runs 15 residues. CDR3 loop: CASSLRLAGVSEQYF. The CDR3 region has the DNA TGTGCCAGCAGTTTACGACTAGCGGGGGTCTCCGAGCAGTACTTC.

The chain recombines TRBV20-1 with TRBJ2-1; 8 nucleotides align to TRBD1. V was pared by 0 bases and J by 7 bases, with 11 bases of the junction left unmatched. The CDR3 totals 16 residues. CDR1 and CDR2 (germline): DFQATT, SNEGSKA (reference sequence). CDR3 in amino acids: CSARDQSRGRRNEQFF. Written as DNA, the CDR3 is TGCAGTGCTAGAGATCAATCCAGGGGGCGCAGGAATGAGCAGTTCTTC.

This clonotype was found a few times. The chain has TRBV20-1 and TRBJ2-5; no firm D call. Near its end, the DNA agrees better with TRBJ2-7, so the J call may be wrong. Germline V CDR1 and CDR2: DFQATT, SNEGSKA (reference sequence). The CDR3 spans 13 residues. The CDR3 sequence is CSAYNERTYEQYF. The CDR3 DNA is TGCAGTGCCTACAATGAGCGAACATACGAGCAGTACTTC.

The chain combines TRBV10-3 with TRBJ2-2; 9 bases fit TRBD1. Germline values: CDR1 ENHRY, CDR2 SYGVKD. V trimming: 3 bases; J trimming: 4 bases; junction bases outside the gene matches: 3. The length of the CDR3 is 15 residues. The CDR3 sequence is CAISEGTGSTGELFF. The CDR3 DNA follows: TGTGCCATCAGTGAAGGGACAGGGTCCACCGGGGAGCTGTTTTTT.

The J gene is TRBJ2-1, the V gene TRBV6-5; maybe TRBD2 (6 bases). The V and J ends lost 5 bases and 8 bases respectively, with 10 bases between them. CDR3 length equals 12 residues. Germline V gene sequence: CDR1 MNHEY, CDR2 SVGAGI. The CDR3 sequence is CASSRGVHEQFF. The CDR3 region has the DNA TGTGCCAGCAGTCGCGGGGTCCATGAGCAGTTCTTC.

Concerning this clonotype itself: This may come from a read error, since a much larger clone is one base off. This chain joins TRBV24-1 and TRBJ2-1; maybe TRBD1 (5 bases). CDR3 size: 14 residues. In germline, CDR1 is KGHDR, CDR2 SFDVKD. The germline V and J ends were trimmed by 5 bases and 13 bases, with 20 bases remaining between them. In nucleotides, the CDR3 is TGTGCCACCAGTGGGTCAGGGATGCAAGAGACCCAGTTCTTC. Its protein is CATSGSGMQETQFF.

This clonotype was recorded at least ten times. V and J are TRBV20-1 and TRBJ2-7, with 11 bases identical to TRBD2. The length of the CDR3 is 15 residues. Germline V gene sequence: CDR1 DFQATT, CDR2 SNEGSKA (reference sequence). V gave up 1 base and J gave up 3 bases; unmatched junction bases: 5. CDR3 coding DNA: TGCAGTGCTAGAGGAGAACTAGCGGGAGACTACGAGCAGTACTTC. Protein sequence: CSARGELAGDYEQYF.

This clonotype was detected a few times. The rearrangement uses TRBV9 and TRBJ2-5; D is ambiguous. V shed 3 bases and J shed 5 bases, with 11 bases lying between them. CDR3 size: 13 residues. Germline V gives CDR1 SGDLS, CDR2 YYNGEE. CDR3 amino acids: CASSDGRKETQYF. In DNA, the CDR3 is TGTGCCAGCAGCGATGGGCGCAAGGAGACCCAGTACTTC.

This clonotype was observed many times. The chain employs TRBV29-1 and TRBJ1-1, with D possibly being TRBD1 (5 bases). CDR1 and CDR2 (germline): SQVTM, ANQGSEA. The CDR3 has 13 residues. V shed 7 bases and J shed 5 bases, with 17 bases lying between them. The DNA of the CDR3 is TGCAGCGCTCGCGGCCGGGAGGGGACTGAAGCTTTCTTT. It yields the protein CSARGREGTEAFF.

The rearrangement links TRBV7-9 to TRBJ2-5; 8 positions match TRBD2. With V trimmed by 5 bases and J by 3 bases, 11 bases remained unmatched. This CDR3 has 16 amino acids. Germline assignment: CDR1 SEHNR and CDR2 FQNEAQ (reference sequence). The CDR3 protein is CASSHMGRAGEETQYF. The CDR3 nucleotides read TGTGCCAGCAGCCACATGGGGCGAGCGGGAGAAGAGACCCAGTACTTC. The variable domain in full, with the rest retrieved from reference TRBV7-9 and TRBJ2-5, is DTGVSQNPRHKITKRGQNVTFRCDPISEHNRLYWYRQTLGQGPEFLTYFQNEAQLEKSRLLSDRFSAERPKGSFSTLEIQRTEQGDSAMYLCASSHMGRAGEETQYFGPGTRLLVL.

A note on this clonotype: One base away lies a much larger clone, so this may be a sequencing read error. The chain recombines TRBV20-1 with TRBJ2-6; 8 nucleotides match TRBD1. Per germline, CDR1 DFQATT and CDR2 SNEGSKA (reference sequence). The CDR3 extends over 15 amino acids. CDR3 in DNA: TGCAGTGCTGGGACAGGATTCTCTGGGGCCAACGTCCCGACTTTC. This codes for CSAGTGFSGANVPTF.

This chain connects TRBV4-3 to TRBJ2-3; TRBD2 might be the D (6 bases). Germline lookup yields CDR1 LGHNA and CDR2 YSLEER. There are 17 residues in the CDR3. Trimming removed 1 base at V and 0 bases at J, with 14 bases between. The CDR3 nucleotides are TGCGCCAGCAGCCAAGGAGGCTGGCGGGGCAGCACAGATACGCAGTATTTT. Protein: CASSQGGWRGSTDTQYF.

This clonotype was observed at least ten times. V is TRBV5-1 and J is TRBJ2-7; D is possibly TRBD1 (6 bases). The CDR3 is 15 residues long. Looked up from germline, CDR1 is SGHRS and CDR2 is YFSETQ. V was shortened by 0 bases and J by 5 bases, with 15 bases between the two germline ends. The CDR3 coding sequence is TGCGCCAGCAGCTTGGAAGGGCAGGGGAGCAACGAGCAGTACTTC. Translation: CASSLEGQGSNEQYF.

This clonotype was counted many times. The CDR3 protein is CATLPRGGREETQYF. CDR3 nucleotide sequence: TGTGCCACACTCCCGCGCGGTGGGAGGGAAGAGACCCAGTACTTC. The rearrangement links TRBV10-3 to TRBJ2-5; TRBD2 agrees at 7 bases. The length of the CDR3 is 15 residues. V trimming: 10 bases; J trimming: 3 bases; junction bases outside the gene matches: 14. Germline V gene lookup returns CDR1 ENHRY and CDR2 SYGVKD.

The sample holds many counts of this clonotype. CDR3 sequence: CASSLQGARHEQYF. The CDR3 DNA sequence: TGCGCCAGCAGCTTGCAGGGGGCGCGCCACGAGCAGTACTTC. The V gene is TRBV5-1, the J gene TRBJ2-7; 8 bases align to TRBD1. Germline CDR1 reads SGHRS; CDR2 reads YFSETQ. V was pared by 1 base and J by 5 bases, with 5 bases of the junction left unmatched. CDR3 length: 14 amino acids. The full variable domain, with the rest looked up from reference TRBV5-1 and TRBJ2-7, is KAGVTQTPRYLIKTRGQQVTLSCSPISGHRSVSWYQQTPGQGLQFLFEYFSETQRNKGNFPGRFSGRQFSNSRSEMNVSTLELGDSALYLCASSLQGARHEQYFGPGTRLTVT.

This clonotype was counted many times. The chain links TRBV19 to TRBJ2-1; perhaps D is TRBD1 or TRBD2 (5 bases each). From germline, CDR1 is LNHDA and CDR2 SQIVND (reference sequence). The germline V and J ends were trimmed by 5 bases and 4 bases, with 12 bases remaining between them. The CDR3 sequence is 14 residues long. CDR3 region: CASSAIGEYNEQFF. The CDR3 DNA is TGTGCCAGTAGTGCAATAGGGGAGTACAATGAGCAGTTCTTC.

This clonotype was seen only a few times. The chain has TRBV20-1 and TRBJ1-1; a possible D gene is TRBD1 (6 bases). The CDR3 totals 13 residues. CDR1 and CDR2 from the germline V gene are DFQATT and SNEGSKA (reference sequence). V was trimmed by 5 bases and J by 6 bases, leaving 16 bases between them. The CDR3 loop reads CSAVDSPSAEAFF. For the CDR3, the DNA is TGCAGTGCTGTGGACAGCCCAAGCGCTGAAGCTTTCTTT.

The V and J genes are TRBV9 and TRBJ2-1; 7 bases are shared with TRBD2. With V trimmed by 1 base and J by 10 bases, 14 bases remained unmatched. Per the germline V gene, CDR1 is SGDLS and CDR2 is YYNGEE. The CDR3 extends over 16 amino acids. CDR3 loop: CASSVTLVGGPGEQFF. The CDR3 bases are TGTGCCAGCAGCGTAACTCTAGTGGGAGGGCCAGGCGAGCAGTTCTTC.

In DNA, the CDR3 is TGTGCCAGCAGCGTGCGGGAGGGCCGCACCGGGGAGCTGTTTTTT. This codes for CASSVREGRTGELFF. This sequence joins TRBV7-6 and TRBJ2-2; 9 bases map to TRBD2. Germline assignment: CDR1 SGHVS and CDR2 FNYEAQ. The CDR3 length is 15 residues. J lost 4 bases, V lost 5 bases, and 5 bases had no gene match.

The rearrangement links TRBV3-1 to TRBJ1-2; D gene ambiguous. The V gene's germline CDR1 is LGHDT and CDR2 YNNKEL (reference sequence). This CDR3 has 14 residues. Trimming pared 1 base from V and 5 bases from J, leaving 11 bases between. CDR3 loop: CASSQVGLDYGYTF. Here the CDR3 DNA reads TGTGCCAGCAGCCAAGTAGGTCTTGATTATGGCTACACCTTC.

The rearrangement uses TRBV28 and TRBJ1-2; D is unclear. Trimming took 3 bases from V and 7 from J, leaving 18 bases between them. The V gene's germline CDR1 is MDHEN and CDR2 SYDVKM. CDR3 length equals 15 residues. The DNA for the CDR3 is TGTGCCAGCAGTTTCCCAACTTTGACTGTACCTGGCTACACCTTC. Translated, it gives CASSFPTLTVPGYTF.

This clonotype has at least ten counts. The chain recombines TRBV5-1 with TRBJ2-1, with TRBD2 matching 9 bases. CDR3 length: 15 residues. Trimming removed 4 bases from V and 7 bases from J; junction bases left unmatched: 9. Germline CDR1 SGHRS, CDR2 YFSETQ. As DNA, the CDR3 is TGCGCCAGCAGCAATAGCGGGGGAGGTCTTAATGAGCAGTTCTTC. Amino acids: CASSNSGGGLNEQFF.